This T cell receptor beta chain was retrieved from a study of T cell changes during pregnancy in multiple sclerosis. Assay: immunoSEQ multiplex PCR; the TCRdb copy retains only in-frame clones and omits some. The sample lists some 41,000 clones; roughly nine tenths were seen once. CDR1 LGHNA and CDR2 YSLEER come from the germline V gene. V dropped 3 bases and J dropped 6 bases, with 23 bases sitting between them. The CDR3 extends over 17 amino acids. This sequence was found in a female donor with multiple sclerosis, enrolled in a pregnancy study. Here the sequenced sample was CD4+ T cells from peripheral blood mononuclear cells, taken in the first trimester of pregnancy. The V and J genes are TRBV4-3 and TRBJ1-2; a possible D gene is TRBD1 (6 bases). The CDR3 DNA follows: TGCGCCAGCAGCCAGGTTCGTAGCAGGACAGTAAGCAATGGCTACACCTTC. Amino acid sequence: CASSQVRSRTVSNGYTF.